Below, one T cell receptor (gamma chain) is given with its context. Antigen unknown. This same CDR3 is encoded by further DNA sequences in the sample. Germline assignment: CDR1 VTNTFY and CDR2 YDVSTARD (reference sequence). CDR3 length: 16 residues. Germline trimming cut 1 base from V and 0 bases from J; bases unmatched to any gene: 9. Extracted RNA was reverse transcribed into cDNA. Pooled V-gene forward primers with one constant-region reverse primer generated the CDR3 amplicons by multiplex PCR. TCRdb fed the multiplex PCR reads into CATT to redo clone calling. Of tens of thousands of gamma-chain clones listed, 20% to 25% are singletons. The data stem from a study of Vδ1+ human thymocytes. Study-wide points: Despite high sort purity, roughly a fifth of thymic T cell receptor delta sequences were Vdelta2. Bulk repertoire data may be misinterpreted because of unexpected Vdelta2 sequences. In the thymus, TRG and TRD repertoires looked highly polyclonal with Gaussian CDR3 lengths.

Sample: Vdelta1+ gamma-delta thymocytes from the thymus. Indicated subset: FACS-sorted CD3+ TCRalphabeta- TCRVdelta1+ TCRVdelta2- thymocytes. The chain joins TRGV3 to TRGJ1 or TRGJ2. This TCR was sampled from a girl under three years old who had congenital heart surgery. The CDR3 DNA is TGTGCCACCTGGGACAGACTAAAGGGGAATTATTATAAGAAACTCTTT. It codes for CATWDRLKGNYYKKLF.